The 26 T cell receptor beta chains below all came from one sample that was sequenced in a study of cytomegalovirus exposure and HLA in healthy donors. The PCR employed 60 Vbeta primers together with 13 Jbeta primers. Repertoires were generated with immunoSEQ multiplex PCR, while TCRdb's copy carries only in-frame clones and drops some. The sample's table shows around 100,000 clones. The sample comprised PBMCs. These receptors originate from a woman in her 30s in good health and CMV-seronegative.

The V and J genes are TRBV5-1 and TRBJ2-7; 9 bases line up with TRBD1. Germline assignment: CDR1 SGHRS and CDR2 YFSETQ. This CDR3 spans 14 amino acids. Trimming took 4 bases from V and 2 from J; bases not matched to a gene: 4. CDR3 sequence reads: CASSTGTGTYEQYF. The CDR3 DNA is TGCGCCAGCAGCACCGGGACAGGGACCTACGAGCAGTACTTC.

The rearrangement links TRBV7-2 to TRBJ1-1, with unresolved D. The CDR3 is 13 amino acids. V was shortened by 2 bases and J by 1 base, with 5 bases between the two germline ends. Germline CDR1 reads SGHTA; CDR2 reads FQGNSA. CDR3 DNA: TGTGCCAGCAGCTTAAACAGGAACACTGAAGCTTTCTTT. This sequence encodes CASSLNRNTEAFF.

The genes are TRBV4-2 and TRBJ1-1, with D hard to call. From germline, CDR1 is LGHNA and CDR2 YNFKEQ. This CDR3 is 17 amino acids long. The V end lost 1 base, the J end lost 7 bases, and 22 bases lay between the germline ends. Written as DNA, the CDR3 is TGTGCCAGCAGCCAAGGCATGGTTCGGGCCGGAGGGATTGAAGCTTTCTTT. Residues: CASSQGMVRAGGIEAFF.

The chain has TRBV18 and TRBJ1-2; 9 nucleotides match TRBD1. The germline gives CDR1 KGHSH, CDR2 LQKENI. Germline trimming cut 6 bases from V and 6 bases from J; bases unmatched to any gene: 11. The CDR3 has 15 amino acids. CDR3 protein: CASSPAGDRVDGYTF. The CDR3 region has the DNA TGTGCCAGCTCTCCTGCCGGGGACAGGGTTGATGGCTACACCTTC. The full variable domain, completed using reference TRBV18 and TRBJ1-2, is NAGVMQNPRHLVRRRGQEARLRCSPMKGHSHVYWYRQLPEEGLKFMVYLQKENIIDESGMPKERFSAEFPKEGPSILRIQQVVRGDSAAYFCASSPAGDRVDGYTFGSGTRLTVV.

CDR3 sequence: CASSLARTGPSGNTIYF. The CDR3 DNA reads as TGTGCCAGCAGCTTAGCGCGGACAGGGCCCTCTGGAAACACCATATATTTT. This chain uses TRBV7-8 with TRBJ1-3, with TRBD1 matching 8 bases. Germline V gene sequence: CDR1 SGHVS, CDR2 FQNEAQ. CDR3 length equals 17 residues. The J segment lost 0 bases and the V segment lost 0 bases, leaving 4 bases of the junction unmatched. The complete variable domain, with remaining parts taken from reference TRBV7-8 and TRBJ1-3, reads GAGVSQSPRYKVAKRGQDVALRCDPISGHVSLFWYQQALGQGPEFLTYFQNEAQLDKSGLPSDRFFAERPEGSVSTLKIQRTQQEDSAVYLCASSLARTGPSGNTIYFGEGSWLTVV.

The chain couples TRBV27 to TRBJ1-1; TRBD1 agrees at 8 bases. Germline V CDR1 and CDR2: MNHEY, SMNVEV (reference sequence). CDR3 length equals 18 residues. After removal of 3 bases from V and 0 bases from J, the junction contained 12 bases not matched to a gene. CDR3 in amino acids: CASSFLGAGGYLNTEAFF. CDR3 coding DNA: TGTGCCAGCAGTTTCCTGGGTGCAGGGGGCTACTTGAACACTGAAGCTTTCTTT.

The chain combines TRBV5-6 with TRBJ2-7, with 7 nucleotides matching TRBD1. This CDR3 has 12 residues. The ends lost 4 bases at V and 7 bases at J; junction bases unmatched: 5. The V gene's germline CDR1 is SGHDT and CDR2 YYEEEE. CDR3 region: CASSIDRVEQYF. The CDR3 nucleotides read TGTGCCAGCAGCATAGACAGGGTGGAGCAGTACTTC.

This chain links TRBV7-9 with TRBJ2-3; the match to TRBD1 covers 8 bases. The germline gives CDR1 SEHNR, CDR2 FQNEAQ (reference sequence). There are 16 residues in the CDR3. V was clipped by 5 bases and J by 2 bases; unmatched bases: 9. In nucleotides, the CDR3 is TGTGCCAGCAGCCCGAGCGGACAGGGTTTCACAGATACGCAGTATTTT. Protein: CASSPSGQGFTDTQYF.

The V call is TRBV2, the J call TRBJ1-2; 8 bases agree with TRBD1. Germline V gene sequence: CDR1 SNHLY, CDR2 FYNNEI. Germline trimming cut 4 bases from V and 6 bases from J; bases unmatched to any gene: 7. This CDR3 region has 14 residues. CDR3: CASSAAGGADGYTF. CDR3 coding DNA: TGTGCCAGCAGTGCGGCAGGGGGCGCGGATGGCTACACCTTC.

The rearrangement uses TRBV28 and TRBJ2-3; TRBD2 might be the D (6 bases). The germline V and J ends were trimmed by 5 bases and 2 bases, with 14 bases remaining between them. The CDR3 is 15 residues long. CDR1 is MDHEN and CDR2 is SYDVKM in the germline V gene. CDR3 DNA: TGTGCCAGCAGTCTGGGGGGAACTATCACAGATACGCAGTATTTT. This sequence encodes CASSLGGTITDTQYF.

The chain recombines TRBV19 with TRBJ2-1; TRBD1 agrees at 10 bases. V was clipped by 5 bases and J by 9 bases; unmatched bases: 10. The CDR3 runs 15 residues. Germline V lookup: CDR1 LNHDA, CDR2 SQIVND (reference sequence). CDR3 coding DNA: TGTGCCAGTAGTGACCCGGGACAGGGGTACGGTGAGCAGTTCTTC. Protein product: CASSDPGQGYGEQFF.

V is TRBV7-2 and J is TRBJ2-3; 7 nucleotides agree with TRBD1. V lost 3 bases to trimming and J lost 2 bases; unmatched junction nucleotides: 5. Germline-derived CDR1 and CDR2 are SGHTA and FQGNSA. The CDR3 sequence is 15 residues long. The CDR3 sequence: CASSLGQFPTDTQYF. The CDR3 DNA reads TGTGCCAGCAGCTTGGGACAGTTCCCCACAGATACGCAGTATTTT.

Of note for this clone: Without the conserved terminal phenylalanine or tryptophan, this CDR3 likely stems from a read error. No DNA is shown, since the ends of the CDR3 on it are uncertain; the CDR3 is the one TCRdb lists. V and J are TRBV6-5 and TRBJ1-5; the tabulated D call, TRBD1, remains unverified against the DNA. The length of the CDR3 is 13 amino acids, counting both ends. The germline gives CDR1 MNHEY, CDR2 SVGAGI. This CDR3 is CASSDSYSGTTHL.

CDR3 loop: CASSPGGQQQETQYF. CDR3 sequence (DNA): TGCGCCAGCAGCCCCGGGGGACAGCAACAAGAGACCCAGTACTTC. The chain joins TRBV4-1 to TRBJ2-5; possibly TRBD1 for D (7 bases). The CDR3 extends over 15 amino acids. V was trimmed by 4 bases and J by 2 bases, leaving 14 bases between them. The germline gives CDR1 MGHRA, CDR2 YSYEKL.

The gene calls are TRBV27 and TRBJ1-1; D unclear. The CDR3 has 14 amino acids. Trimming removed 6 bases from V and 3 bases from J, with 14 bases in between. In germline, CDR1 is MNHEY, CDR2 SMNVEV (reference sequence). The CDR3 spells CASRIGRRDTEAFF. CDR3 nucleotides: TGTGCCAGCAGAATAGGGCGGCGGGACACTGAAGCTTTCTTT.

This rearrangement joins TRBV4-1 to TRBJ2-3; D is possibly TRBD2 (5 bases). The V end lost 0 bases, the J end lost 0 bases, and 13 bases lay between the germline ends. The CDR3 sequence is 17 residues long. Looked up from germline, CDR1 is MGHRA and CDR2 is YSYEKL. The CDR3 DNA sequence: TGCGCCAGCAGCCAAGAAAGCAGCGGAGTAAGCACAGATACGCAGTATTTT. This sequence encodes CASSQESSGVSTDTQYF.

The CDR3: CASSLGLQGYTF. The CDR3 DNA reads TGTGCCAGCAGCTTGGGACTTCAGGGCTACACCTTC. The rearrangement joins TRBV5-5 to TRBJ1-2; D remains ambiguous. The germline V gene encodes CDR1 SGHKS and CDR2 YYEKEE (reference sequence). CDR3 length: 12 amino acids. The V and J ends lost 0 bases and 8 bases respectively, with 8 bases between them.

The chain has TRBV2 and TRBJ2-1; no reliable D call. V was trimmed by 6 bases and J by 0 bases, leaving 12 bases between them. The CDR3 is made up of 15 amino acids. Germline CDR1 SNHLY, CDR2 FYNNEI. CDR3 region: CASRRQAASYNEQFF. CDR3 nucleotides: TGTGCCAGCAGGCGCCAGGCTGCCTCCTACAATGAGCAGTTCTTC.

The chain employs TRBV4-2 and TRBJ2-3; 16 positions agree with TRBD2. Germline lookup yields CDR1 LGHNA and CDR2 YNFKEQ. The CDR3 extends over 16 amino acids. V shed 4 bases, J shed 4 bases, and the junction held 2 bases outside the gene matches. CDR3: CASSPGTSGRADTQYF. CDR3 DNA: TGTGCCAGCAGCCCGGGGACTAGCGGGAGGGCAGATACGCAGTATTTT.

The J gene is TRBJ2-6, the V gene TRBV28; the match to TRBD1 covers 8 bases. Trimming removed 3 bases from V and 3 bases from J; junction bases left unmatched: 7. CDR3 length equals 17 residues. Germline CDR1 and CDR2: MDHEN and SYDVKM. This CDR3 reads CASSLAGGAFGANVLTF. CDR3 nucleotides: TGTGCCAGCAGTTTGGCAGGGGGCGCGTTTGGGGCCAACGTCCTGACTTTC. The full variable domain, completed using reference TRBV28 and TRBJ2-6, is DVKVTQSSRYLVKRTGEKVFLECVQDMDHENMFWYRQDPGLGLRLIYFSYDVKMKEKGDIPEGYSVSREKKERFSLILESASTNQTSMYLCASSLAGGAFGANVLTFGAGSRLTVL.

The V and J genes are TRBV11-3 and TRBJ2-5, with TRBD2 matching 7 bases. Germline V lookup: CDR1 SGHNT, CDR2 YENEEA. The CDR3 loop spans 13 amino acids. Trimming removed 5 bases from V and 5 bases from J; junction bases left unmatched: 5. Here the CDR3 reads CASSGGVGETQYF. The CDR3 DNA reads as TGTGCCAGCAGCGGGGGGGTAGGGGAGACCCAGTACTTC.

The gene calls are TRBV19 and TRBJ2-3, with D tentatively TRBD2 (6 bases). Germline assignment: CDR1 LNHDA and CDR2 SQIVND (reference sequence). Trimming removed 6 bases at V and 1 base at J, with 14 bases between. The CDR3 runs to 15 residues. CDR3 sequence (DNA): TGTGCCAGTAGGGACGGGAGAGTGGGCACAGATACGCAGTATTTT. Translated: CASRDGRVGTDTQYF. The complete variable domain, with remaining parts taken from reference TRBV19 and TRBJ2-3, reads DGGITQSPKYLFRKEGQNVTLSCEQNLNHDAMYWYRQDPGQGLRLIYYSQIVNDFQKGDIAEGYSVSREKKESFPLTVTSAQKNPTAFYLCASRDGRVGTDTQYFGPGTRLTVL.

The chain recombines TRBV10-3 with TRBJ1-3; D unclear. The CDR3 length is 15 residues. Germline V gene lookup returns CDR1 ENHRY and CDR2 SYGVKD. V lost 6 bases to trimming and J lost 0 bases, with 12 bases between them. The CDR3 sequence: CAIRVSSVSGNTIYF. CDR3 sequence (DNA): TGTGCCATCAGGGTTTCGAGTGTCTCTGGAAACACCATATATTTT.

The chain recombines TRBV5-4 with TRBJ2-1, with 10 bases fitting TRBD1. The CDR3 has 15 amino acids. Germline lookup yields CDR1 SGHNT and CDR2 YYREEE (reference sequence). V dropped 4 bases and J dropped 5; count of bases not matched to a gene: 6. Written as DNA, the CDR3 is TGTGCCAGCAGCATGGGGACAGGGGCGAACAATGAGCAGTTCTTC. It codes for CASSMGTGANNEQFF.

The J gene is TRBJ2-5, the V gene TRBV28; possible D gene TRBD1, 5 bases. V was pared by 8 bases and J by 2 bases, with 24 bases between. Germline lookup yields CDR1 MDHEN and CDR2 SYDVKM. The length of the CDR3 is 17 residues. The CDR3 DNA reads TGTGCCAGCCTTCGCCCCACCCAAACAGGAGTACAAGAGACCCAGTACTTC. Translating it yields CASLRPTQTGVQETQYF. The full variable domain, completed using reference TRBV28 and TRBJ2-5, is DVKVTQSSRYLVKRTGEKVFLECVQDMDHENMFWYRQDPGLGLRLIYFSYDVKMKEKGDIPEGYSVSREKKERFSLILESASTNQTSMYLCASLRPTQTGVQETQYFGPGTRLLVL.

This clone counts as medium-sized by frequency. The same CDR3 also results from other DNA sequences found in this sample. The rearrangement uses TRBV6-1 and TRBJ1-5, with D unresolved. Trimming took off 4 bases at V and 6 bases at J, with 4 bases between the two ends. CDR1 and CDR2 (germline): MNHNS, SASEGT. The CDR3 covers 11 residues. The CDR3 bases are TGTGCCAGCAGTGCTTTTCAGCCCCAGCATTTT. Its protein is CASSAFQPQHF.